The T cell receptor (beta chain) described here comes from a study of blood T cell repertoires in COVID-19 (dated by TCRdb to about 2020). Turning to the overall study: Collaborator samples came from the United States, Italy and Spain and covered acute and convalescent phases of COVID-19. Nearly every sample came with metadata listing a de-identified subject ID, COVID-19 status, age in years and sex. Samples were obtained from the ongoing ImmuneRACE study (first 160 participants) and from about 1,300 subjects provided by 6 global collaborators. The prospective study material was composed of cDNA or gDNA derived from T cells, B-cell-depleted T cells, or PBMCs. HLA class I and class II types, where available, came from metadata supplied by the sample provider rather than from assay-based typing. The repertoires were released in a freely available public database meant as a resource for research on the immune response to SARS-CoV-2. Deeply sampled blood TCRbeta repertoires from subjects exposed to, actively infected with, or recovered from COVID-19 were included in the dataset. The study at large found these results: The quantity of clinical and demographic metadata differed by source and by participant and was supplied without curation.

The CDR3 goes from the cysteine to the phenylalanine over 13 residues. The only DNA kept is the CDR3, 39 bases in frame from the first base. Relative to germline, V is 9 bases shorter and J is 0 bases shorter, with 11 bases between their ends. CDR1 and CDR2 were assigned from the germline V gene as SGHTA and FQGTGA. The immunoSEQ Assay, a bias-controlled multiplex PCR, was used to amplify TCRbeta CDR3 regions from genomic DNA. As for how the authors treated the data: The number of nucleated cells in each sample was estimated from the amplification of reference gene primers within the assay. To quantify the absolute abundance of each unique TCRbeta CDR3 rearrangement, sequence reads were collapsed and filtered. For each sample, productive Simpson clonality was calculated as the square root of Simpson's diversity index across productive rearrangements. The immuneACCESS repertoire file appears here via TCRdb, limited to in-frame rearrangements. These files lack a portion of the clones; in checked studies, under half of the deficit traces to unresolved V genes, and the cause of the others is not known. V and J calls and clone size are as listed in that table; D and trimming were resolved from the DNA. The sample profile shows some 120,000 clones; around 76% of them were found once. The ten largest clonotypes hold 6% of the sample.

This clone appeared a single time. Its antigen specificity is not known. No per-base quality is available; no much larger clone lies one base away. One collaborating source in Seattle enrolled patients during active infection and followed them longitudinally through the course of disease. Whole blood was collected in K2EDTA tubes by collaborating institutions according to the institutions' own protocols. Collaborator samples were shipped for TCRbeta analysis as frozen whole blood, isolated PBMCs, or DNA extracted from either sample type. The sequenced sample was peripheral blood. Rearrangement joined TRBV7-3 to TRBJ1-1; TRBD1 is a weak D gene call, 6 bases matching. This receptor was obtained from a man older than 75 with COVID-19, enrolled during active disease. The CDR3 has the sequence CASGTGMNTEAFF. Here is the DNA: TGTGCCAGTGGTACAGGGATGAACACTGAAGCTTTCTTT. The variable domain in full, with residues beyond the CDR3 obtained from the reference TRBV7-3 and TRBJ1-1 genes, is GAGVSQTPSNKVTEKGKYVELRCDPISGHTALYWYRQSLGQGPEFLIYFQGTGAADDSGLPNDRFFAVRPEGSVSTLKIQRTERGDSAVYLCASGTGMNTEAFFGQGTRLTVV.